The clone carrying this TCR beta chain has a count of ten or more. This entry belongs to a study of regulatory T cells in long-lasting Graves disease. Construction of the TCR beta libraries employed iRepertoire HTBI primers in conjunction with Arm-PCR of CDR3 regions. TCRdb re-derived calls from the multiplex PCR reads in MiXCR, one entry per CDR3 protein. This sample has about 560,000 distinct CDR3 sequences; around 15% occur once, and the top ten carry approximately 12%. Time point given: newly diagnosed GD, antithyroid drugs for less than 3 months. Extracted PBMC RNA gave rise to the TCR library. Germline assignment: CDR1 SQVTM and CDR2 ANQGSEA. The CDR3 is 14 amino acids. Trimming shortened V by 6 bases and J by 0 bases, and 14 bases separated the two germline ends. These same records also appear under a second study, on T cells in Graves' hyperthyroidism and ophthalmopathy. That paper adds: Most expanded thyroid clonotypes above 0.001 recurred in blood. Stable hyperthyroidism and ophthalmopathy were separated using 13 V-J signatures. The model made its ophthalmopathy prediction, and onset followed a median around six months later.

V and J are TRBV29-1 and TRBJ1-1, with D perhaps matching TRBD1 (6 bases). This specimen was peripheral blood mononuclear cells (PBMCs), taken at new diagnosis, from a patient treated with antithyroid drugs. This clonotype was sampled from a man younger than 35 with Graves disease. The CDR3 region has the DNA TGCAGCGTGCTACAGGGTACCATGAACACTGAAGCTTTCTTT. It specifies CSVLQGTMNTEAFF.